This TCR beta chain was retrieved from a study of T-cell memory formation after mild COVID-19. Study as a whole: Largely, TCR clusters stayed within a single donor. Study-level points and caveats: CD4/CD8 balance held among clones contracting day 15 to 85, and later expanders leaned CD4+. There was no confirmation that second-wave clones peaking on day 37 were SARS-CoV-2 specific.

This clonotype is a singleton in its sample. Its antigen is not known. TCRdb re-called the 5' RACE reads through MiXCR, storing one row per CDR3 protein. This sample has 550,000 to 600,000 distinct CDR3 sequences, with 15% to 20% found just once. The TCR was taken from an adult woman who had mild COVID-19 (a few samples of this study predate the infection). Cell type and time point are not known. Sequencing was performed on PBMCs or a T cell subset sorted from them (not recorded which).

Here the CDR3 reads CASSRGQGMGNQPQHF. The CDR3 bases are TGTGCCAGCAGCCGAGGACAGGGGATGGGCAATCAGCCCCAGCATTTT. The J gene is TRBJ1-5, the V gene TRBV7-9, with 9 bases fitting TRBD1. Trimming cost V 5 bases and J 2 bases; bases outside gene matches: 7. Germline V gene data show CDR1 as SEHNR and CDR2 as FQNEAQ (reference sequence). There are 16 residues in the CDR3.